The clone carrying this T cell receptor (beta chain) has a count of ten or more. Its antigen is unknown. This entry is derived from a study of T cells in Graves' hyperthyroidism and ophthalmopathy. Germline V gives CDR1 KGHSH, CDR2 LQKENI. The CDR3 extends over 16 amino acids. Losses at the gene ends were 3 bases for V and 8 bases for J; bases not matched to a gene: 10. General study results and limits: Among thyroid clonotypes expanded above 0.001, most also appeared in blood.

Template material for amplifying TCR beta CDR3 regions consisted of RNA transcripts. During a first-round RT-PCR of the TCR CDR3, the HTBI primer set was used. TCRdb ran MiXCR on the multiplex PCR reads and lists one entry per CDR3 protein. The sample consists of under 300,000 distinct CDR3 sequences, roughly 15% of them appearing once. This TCR came from a woman aged 50 to 60 with Graves' hyperthyroidism that later progressed to Graves' ophthalmopathy. The V gene is TRBV18, the J gene TRBJ2-1; 10 bases agree with TRBD2. Sequenced: blood. CDR3 coding DNA: TGTGCCAGCTCACCCTTTAGCGGGAGGACGAATGATGAGCAGTTCTTC. This translates into CASSPFSGRTNDEQFF.